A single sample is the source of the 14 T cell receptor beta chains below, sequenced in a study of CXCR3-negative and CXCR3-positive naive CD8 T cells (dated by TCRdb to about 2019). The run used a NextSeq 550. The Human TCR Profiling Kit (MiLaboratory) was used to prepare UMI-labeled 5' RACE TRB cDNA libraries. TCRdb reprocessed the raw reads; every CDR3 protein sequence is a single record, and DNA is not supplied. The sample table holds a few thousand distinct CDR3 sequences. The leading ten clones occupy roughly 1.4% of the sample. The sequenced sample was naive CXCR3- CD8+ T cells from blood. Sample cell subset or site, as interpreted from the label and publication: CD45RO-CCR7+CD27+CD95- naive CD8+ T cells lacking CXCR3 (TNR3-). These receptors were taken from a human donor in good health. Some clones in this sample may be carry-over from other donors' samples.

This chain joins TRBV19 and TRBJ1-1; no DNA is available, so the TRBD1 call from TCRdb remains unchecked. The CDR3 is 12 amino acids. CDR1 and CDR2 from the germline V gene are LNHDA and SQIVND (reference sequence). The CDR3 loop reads CATRAGNTEAFF.

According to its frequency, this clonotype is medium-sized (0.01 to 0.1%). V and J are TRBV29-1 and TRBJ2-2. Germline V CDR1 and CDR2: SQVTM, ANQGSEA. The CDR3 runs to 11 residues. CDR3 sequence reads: CTLGNTGELFF.

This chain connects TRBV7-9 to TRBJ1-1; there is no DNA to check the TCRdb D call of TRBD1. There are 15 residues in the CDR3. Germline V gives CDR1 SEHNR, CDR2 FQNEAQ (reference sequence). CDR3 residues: CASSKPRQGAGEAFF.

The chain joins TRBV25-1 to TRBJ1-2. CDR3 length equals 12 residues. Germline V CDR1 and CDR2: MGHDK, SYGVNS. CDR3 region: CASSAGSFGYTF.

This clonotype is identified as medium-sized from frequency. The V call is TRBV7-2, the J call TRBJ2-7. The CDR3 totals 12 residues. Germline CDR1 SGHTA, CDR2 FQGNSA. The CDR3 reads CASSFPSYEQYF.

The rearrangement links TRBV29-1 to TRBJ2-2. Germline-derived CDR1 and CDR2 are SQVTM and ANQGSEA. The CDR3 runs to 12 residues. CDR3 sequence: CSALKGAGELFF.

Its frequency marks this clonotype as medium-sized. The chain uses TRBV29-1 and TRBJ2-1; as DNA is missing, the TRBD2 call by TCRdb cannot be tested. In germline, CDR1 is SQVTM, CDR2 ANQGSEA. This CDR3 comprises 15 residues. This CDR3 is CSVEETSGFYNEQFF.

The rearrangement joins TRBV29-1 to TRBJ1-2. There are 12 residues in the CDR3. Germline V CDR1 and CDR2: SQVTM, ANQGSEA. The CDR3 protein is CSVEPRNYGYTF.

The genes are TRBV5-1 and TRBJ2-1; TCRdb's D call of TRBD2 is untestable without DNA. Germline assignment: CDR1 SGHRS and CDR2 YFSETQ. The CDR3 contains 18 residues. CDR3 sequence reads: CASSLPEGDWGSYNEQFF.

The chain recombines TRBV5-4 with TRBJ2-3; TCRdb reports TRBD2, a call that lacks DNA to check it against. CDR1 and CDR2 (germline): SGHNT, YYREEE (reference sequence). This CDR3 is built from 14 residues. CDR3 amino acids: CAPGLAGSTDTQYF.

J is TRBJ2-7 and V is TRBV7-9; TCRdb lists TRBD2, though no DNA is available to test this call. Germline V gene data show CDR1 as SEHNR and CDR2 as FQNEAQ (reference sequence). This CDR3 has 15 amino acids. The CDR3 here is CASSLGKSGSDEQYF.

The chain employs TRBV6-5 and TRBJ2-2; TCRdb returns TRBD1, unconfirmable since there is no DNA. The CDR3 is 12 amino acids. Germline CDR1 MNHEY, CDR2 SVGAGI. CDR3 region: CASSQGSGELFF.

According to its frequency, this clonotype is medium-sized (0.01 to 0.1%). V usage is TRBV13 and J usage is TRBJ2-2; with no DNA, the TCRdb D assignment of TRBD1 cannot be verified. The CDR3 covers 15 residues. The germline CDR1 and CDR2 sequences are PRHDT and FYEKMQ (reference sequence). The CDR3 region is CATLPPREGTGELFF.

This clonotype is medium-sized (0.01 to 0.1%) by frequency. This CDR3 is CSVELNPYEQYF. The chain joins TRBV29-1 to TRBJ2-7. CDR1 and CDR2 (germline): SQVTM, ANQGSEA. The CDR3 length is 12 residues.